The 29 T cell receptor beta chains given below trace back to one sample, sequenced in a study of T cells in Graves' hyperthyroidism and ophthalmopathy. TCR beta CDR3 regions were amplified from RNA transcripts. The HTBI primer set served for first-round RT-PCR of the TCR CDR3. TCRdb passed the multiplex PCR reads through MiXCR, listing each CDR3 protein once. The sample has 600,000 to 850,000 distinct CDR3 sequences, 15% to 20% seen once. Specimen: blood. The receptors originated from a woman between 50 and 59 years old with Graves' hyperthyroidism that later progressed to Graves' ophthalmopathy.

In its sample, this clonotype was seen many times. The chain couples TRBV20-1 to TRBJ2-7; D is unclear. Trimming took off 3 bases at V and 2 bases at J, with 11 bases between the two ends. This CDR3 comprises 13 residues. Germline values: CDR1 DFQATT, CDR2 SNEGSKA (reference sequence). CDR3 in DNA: TGCAGTGCTAGCTCAGTATATGCCTACGAGCAGTACTTC. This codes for CSASSVYAYEQYF.

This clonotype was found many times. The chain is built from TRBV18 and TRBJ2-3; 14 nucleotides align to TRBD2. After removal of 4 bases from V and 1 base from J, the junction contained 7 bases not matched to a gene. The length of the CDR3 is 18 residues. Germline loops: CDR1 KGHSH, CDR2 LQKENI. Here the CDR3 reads CASSRGLAGAKGTDTQYF. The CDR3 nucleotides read TGTGCCAGCTCACGGGGACTAGCGGGGGCTAAAGGCACAGATACGCAGTATTTT.

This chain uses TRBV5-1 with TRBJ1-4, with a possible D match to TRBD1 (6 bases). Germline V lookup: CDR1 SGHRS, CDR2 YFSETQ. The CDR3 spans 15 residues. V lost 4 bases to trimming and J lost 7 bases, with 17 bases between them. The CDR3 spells CASSLNRDAGEKLFF. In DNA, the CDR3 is TGCGCCAGCAGCCTGAACAGGGATGCCGGTGAAAAACTGTTTTTT.

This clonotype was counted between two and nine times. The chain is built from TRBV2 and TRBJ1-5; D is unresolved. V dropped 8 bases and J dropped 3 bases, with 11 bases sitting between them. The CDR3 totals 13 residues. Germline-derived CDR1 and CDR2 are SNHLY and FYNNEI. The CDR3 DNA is TGTGCCAGCCGGGGTGGGAACAATCAGCCCCAGCATTTT. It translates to CASRGGNNQPQHF.

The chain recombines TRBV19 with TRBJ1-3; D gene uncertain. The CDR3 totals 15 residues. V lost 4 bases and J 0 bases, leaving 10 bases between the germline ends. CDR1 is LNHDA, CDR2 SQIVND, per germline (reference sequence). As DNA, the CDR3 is TGTGCCAGTAGTACCAACGGAATCTCTGGAAACACCATATATTTT. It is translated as CASSTNGISGNTIYF.

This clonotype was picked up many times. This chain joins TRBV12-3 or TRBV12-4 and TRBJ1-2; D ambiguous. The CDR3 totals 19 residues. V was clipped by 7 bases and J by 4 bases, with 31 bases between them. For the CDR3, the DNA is TGTGCCAGCACTCCACCCCCCCCCCGCAGGCAGTATTTCGGCTATGGCTACACCTTC. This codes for CASTPPPPRRQYFGYGYTF.

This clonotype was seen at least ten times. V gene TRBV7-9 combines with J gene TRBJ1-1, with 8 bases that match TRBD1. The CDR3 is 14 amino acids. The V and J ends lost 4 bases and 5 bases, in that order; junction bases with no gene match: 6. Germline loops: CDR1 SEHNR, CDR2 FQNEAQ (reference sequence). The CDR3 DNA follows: TGTGCCAGCAGCTCCCAGGGGGCTTTGACTGAAGCTTTCTTT. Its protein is CASSSQGALTEAFF.

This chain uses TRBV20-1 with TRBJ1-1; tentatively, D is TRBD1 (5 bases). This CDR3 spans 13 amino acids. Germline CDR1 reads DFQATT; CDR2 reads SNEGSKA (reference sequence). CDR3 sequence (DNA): TGCGGGCTGACCAGACAGATGAACACTGAAGCTTTCTTT. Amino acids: CGLTRQMNTEAFF.

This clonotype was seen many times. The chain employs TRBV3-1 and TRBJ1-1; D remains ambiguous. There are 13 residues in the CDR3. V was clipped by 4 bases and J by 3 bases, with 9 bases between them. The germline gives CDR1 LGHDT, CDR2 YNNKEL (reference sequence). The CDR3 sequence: CASSPVGHTEAFF. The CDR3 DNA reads TGTGCCAGCAGCCCGGTTGGGCACACTGAAGCTTTCTTT.

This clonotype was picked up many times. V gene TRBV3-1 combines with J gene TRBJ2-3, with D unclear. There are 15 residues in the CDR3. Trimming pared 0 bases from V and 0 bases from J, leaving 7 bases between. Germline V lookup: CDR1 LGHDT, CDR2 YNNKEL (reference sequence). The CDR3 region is CASSQDLGSTDTQYF. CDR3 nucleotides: TGTGCCAGCAGCCAAGATCTAGGGAGCACAGATACGCAGTATTTT.

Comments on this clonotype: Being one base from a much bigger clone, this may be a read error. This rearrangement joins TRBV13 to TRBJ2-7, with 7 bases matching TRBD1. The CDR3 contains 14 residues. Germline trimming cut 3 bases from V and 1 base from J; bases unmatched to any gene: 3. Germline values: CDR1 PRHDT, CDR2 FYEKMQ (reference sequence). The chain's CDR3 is CASSFSDRSYEQYF. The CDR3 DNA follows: TGTGCCAGCAGCTTCTCGGACAGGTCCTACGAGCAGTACTTC.

CDR3 bases: TGTGCCAGCAGTTACCGAGGGACAGGGAACTATGGCTACACCTTC. This encodes CASSYRGTGNYGYTF. This chain links TRBV6-5 with TRBJ1-2, with 9 bases fitting TRBD1. Trimming took 2 bases from V and 2 from J; bases not matched to a gene: 3. CDR3 length: 15 residues. Germline V gene lookup returns CDR1 MNHEY and CDR2 SVGAGI.

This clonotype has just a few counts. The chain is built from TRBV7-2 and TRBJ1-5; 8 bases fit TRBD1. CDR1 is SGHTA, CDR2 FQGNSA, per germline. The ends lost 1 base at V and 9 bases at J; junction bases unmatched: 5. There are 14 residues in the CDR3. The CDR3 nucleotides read TGTGCCAGCAGCTTAGTGACAGGGGTTCGGCCCCAGCATTTT. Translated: CASSLVTGVRPQHF.

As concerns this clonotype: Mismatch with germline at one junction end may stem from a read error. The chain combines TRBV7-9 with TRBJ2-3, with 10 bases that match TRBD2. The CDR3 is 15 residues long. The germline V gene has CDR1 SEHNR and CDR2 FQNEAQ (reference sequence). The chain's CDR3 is CASTLTSGVTDTQYF. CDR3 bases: TGTGCCAGCACCTTAACTAGCGGGGTGACAGATACGCAGTATTTT.

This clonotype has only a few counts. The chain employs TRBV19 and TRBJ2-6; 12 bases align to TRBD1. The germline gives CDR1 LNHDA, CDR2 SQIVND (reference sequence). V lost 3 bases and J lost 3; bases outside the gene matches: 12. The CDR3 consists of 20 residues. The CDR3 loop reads CASSMSGTGGVWFGANVLTF. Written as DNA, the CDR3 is TGTGCCAGTAGTATGTCCGGGACAGGGGGCGTTTGGTTTGGGGCCAACGTCCTGACTTTC.

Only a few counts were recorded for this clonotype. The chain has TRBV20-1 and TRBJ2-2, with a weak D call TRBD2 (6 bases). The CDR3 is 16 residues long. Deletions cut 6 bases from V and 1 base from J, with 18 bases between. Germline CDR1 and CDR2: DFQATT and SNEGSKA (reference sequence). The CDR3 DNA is TGCAGTGCCGGGGGACGAGCCCTTGGGAACACCGGGGAGCTGTTTTTT. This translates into CSAGGRALGNTGELFF.

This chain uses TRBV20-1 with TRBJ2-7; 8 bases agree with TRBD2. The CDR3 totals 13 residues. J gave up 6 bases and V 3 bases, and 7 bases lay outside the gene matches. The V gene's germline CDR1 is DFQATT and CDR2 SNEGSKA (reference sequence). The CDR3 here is CSARPGGIAEQYF. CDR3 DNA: TGCAGTGCTAGGCCGGGGGGGATAGCCGAGCAGTACTTC.

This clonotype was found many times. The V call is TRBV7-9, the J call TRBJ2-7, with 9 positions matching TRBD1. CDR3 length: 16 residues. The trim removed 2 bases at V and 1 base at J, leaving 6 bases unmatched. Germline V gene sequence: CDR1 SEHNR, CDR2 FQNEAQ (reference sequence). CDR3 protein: CASSLTGGLSSYEQYF. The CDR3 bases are TGTGCCAGCAGCTTAACAGGGGGCCTCTCGTCCTACGAGCAGTACTTC.

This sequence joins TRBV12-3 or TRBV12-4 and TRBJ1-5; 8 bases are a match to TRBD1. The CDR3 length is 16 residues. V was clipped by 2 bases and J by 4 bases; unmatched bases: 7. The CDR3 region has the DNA TGTGCCAGCAGTTTATCCCGGACAGGGCAAAATCAGCCCCAGCATTTT. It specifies CASSLSRTGQNQPQHF.

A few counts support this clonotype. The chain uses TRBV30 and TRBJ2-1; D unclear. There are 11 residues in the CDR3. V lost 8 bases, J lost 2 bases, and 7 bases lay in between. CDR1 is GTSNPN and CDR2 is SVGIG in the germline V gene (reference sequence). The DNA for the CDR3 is TGTGCCCGGACGGCCTACAATGAGCAGTTCTTC. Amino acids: CARTAYNEQFF.

This CDR3 is CASSLPGTEYGYTF. As DNA, the CDR3 is TGTGCCAGCAGCTTACCCGGGACGGAATATGGCTACACCTTC. The J gene is TRBJ1-2, the V gene TRBV5-6, with D possibly TRBD1 on 5 matching bases. CDR1 is SGHDT, CDR2 YYEEEE, per germline. Trimming removed 2 bases at V and 5 bases at J, with 13 bases between. The CDR3 loop spans 14 amino acids.

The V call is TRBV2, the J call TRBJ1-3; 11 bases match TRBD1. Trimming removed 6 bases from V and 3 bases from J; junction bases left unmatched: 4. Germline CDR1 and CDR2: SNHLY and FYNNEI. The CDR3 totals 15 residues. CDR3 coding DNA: TGTGCCAGCAGGACCGGGACAGGGGGTGGAAACACCATATATTTT. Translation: CASRTGTGGGNTIYF.

The CDR3 sequence is CASTRRGGKGSDEQFF. CDR3 nucleotide sequence: TGTGCCAGCACTCGGAGGGGGGGGAAAGGTTCTGATGAGCAGTTCTTC. The genes are TRBV27 and TRBJ2-1, with D possibly TRBD2 on 7 matching bases. V was shortened by 7 bases and J by 8 bases, with 24 bases between the two germline ends. This CDR3 region has 16 residues. The germline V gene has CDR1 MNHEY and CDR2 SMNVEV (reference sequence).

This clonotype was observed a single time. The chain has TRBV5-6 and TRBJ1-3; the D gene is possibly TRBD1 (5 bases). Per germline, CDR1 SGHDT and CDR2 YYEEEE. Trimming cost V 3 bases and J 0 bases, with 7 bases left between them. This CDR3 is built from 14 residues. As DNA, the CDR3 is TGTGCCAGCAGCTGGGGGGGCTCTGGAAACACCATATATTTT. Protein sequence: CASSWGGSGNTIYF. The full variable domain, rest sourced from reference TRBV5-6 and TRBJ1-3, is DAGVTQSPTHLIKTRGQQVTLRCSPKSGHDTVSWYQQALGQGPQFIFQYYEEEERQRGNFPDRFSGHQFPNYSSELNVNALLLGDSALYLCASSWGGSGNTIYFGEGSWLTVV.

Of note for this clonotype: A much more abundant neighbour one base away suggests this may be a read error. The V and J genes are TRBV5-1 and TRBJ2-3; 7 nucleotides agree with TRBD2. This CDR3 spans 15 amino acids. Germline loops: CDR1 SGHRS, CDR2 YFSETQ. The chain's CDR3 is CAGSLDRGGTDTQYF. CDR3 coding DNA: TGCGCCGGCAGCTTGGACCGGGGGGGCACAGATACGCAGTATTTT.

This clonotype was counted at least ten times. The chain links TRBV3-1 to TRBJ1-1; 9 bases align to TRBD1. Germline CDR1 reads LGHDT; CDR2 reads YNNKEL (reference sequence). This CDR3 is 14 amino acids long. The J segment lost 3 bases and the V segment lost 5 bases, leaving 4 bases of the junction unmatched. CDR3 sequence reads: CASSAGQGHTEAFF. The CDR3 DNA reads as TGTGCCAGCAGCGCGGGACAGGGTCACACTGAAGCTTTCTTT.

The CDR3 here is CASSQVQATGELFF. As DNA, the CDR3 is TGTGCCAGCAGCCAAGTTCAGGCCACCGGGGAGCTGTTTTTT. J is TRBJ2-2 and V is TRBV3-1; unclear D gene. V lost 1 base and J 4 bases, leaving 7 bases between the germline ends. Germline V CDR1 and CDR2: LGHDT, YNNKEL (reference sequence). This CDR3 has 14 amino acids.

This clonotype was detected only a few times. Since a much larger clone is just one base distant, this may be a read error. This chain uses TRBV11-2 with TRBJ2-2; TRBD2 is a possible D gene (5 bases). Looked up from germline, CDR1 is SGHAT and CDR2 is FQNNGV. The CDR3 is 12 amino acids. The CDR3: CASSYFTGEPFF. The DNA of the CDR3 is TGTGCCAGCAGCTACTTCACCGGGGAGCCGTTTTTT.

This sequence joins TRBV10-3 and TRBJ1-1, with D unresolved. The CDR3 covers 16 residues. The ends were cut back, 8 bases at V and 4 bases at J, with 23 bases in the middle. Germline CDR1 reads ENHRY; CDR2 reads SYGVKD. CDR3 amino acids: CAIRIEPLRVGTEAFF. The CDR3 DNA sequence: TGTGCCATCCGAATCGAACCGCTCCGGGTCGGCACTGAAGCTTTCTTT.